One sample yielded the 3 T cell receptor beta chains listed below, sequenced in a study of T cells after yellow fever vaccination. Each CDR3 protein gets one entry after TCRdb re-called the 5' RACE reads with MiXCR. The sample yields about 400,000 distinct CDR3 sequences, 6.2% seen once. The sequencing here drew on PBMCs, taken 5 days after the yellow fever booster vaccination. The receptors stem from a man aged 25 to 40 who received the YFV17D yellow fever vaccine.

This sequence joins TRBV27 and TRBJ1-1; 11 positions agree with TRBD1. Trimming took 6 bases from V and 5 from J; bases not matched to a gene: 5. The V gene's germline CDR1 is MNHEY and CDR2 SMNVEV (reference sequence). The CDR3 loop spans 14 amino acids. DNA for the CDR3: TGTGCCAGCAGATCCGGGGACAGGGGGACTGAAGCTTTCTTT. Protein product: CASRSGDRGTEAFF.

The chain employs TRBV7-3 and TRBJ2-3; 14 bases match TRBD2. The CDR3 is 18 residues long. The germline V gene encodes CDR1 SGHTA and CDR2 FQGTGA. The junction had 7 bases not matched to a gene; V was cut back by 5 bases and J by 0 bases. The CDR3 here is CASSARLAGGGSTDTQYF. The CDR3 coding sequence is TGTGCCAGCAGCGCAAGACTAGCGGGAGGGGGAAGCACAGATACGCAGTATTTT.

V gene TRBV20-1 combines with J gene TRBJ2-1; 10 bases agree with TRBD2. Germline V gene sequence: CDR1 DFQATT, CDR2 SNEGSKA (reference sequence). V dropped 5 bases and J dropped 9; count of bases not matched to a gene: 13. This CDR3 has 15 amino acids. CDR3 in DNA: TGCAGTGCTCGTATCACTAGCGGGACTTATGGTGAGCAGTTCTTC. Amino acid sequence: CSARITSGTYGEQFF.